The 8 T cell receptor beta chains below all came from one sample that was sequenced in a study of a mutant IDH1 vaccine in newly diagnosed glioma. Antigen specificity for these receptors is unknown. Time point: week 11, during vaccination. All doses held 300 ug of mutant IDH1 20-mer peptide, with topical imiquimod. TCRdb's table, derived via immunoSEQ multiplex PCR, lists solely in-frame clones and lacks some. This table holds 35,000 or so clones, about 80% found once. The specimen comprised peripheral blood mononuclear cells (PBMCs), sampled from a glioma patient whose treatment included an IDH1 peptide vaccine. The receptors come from a woman aged 25 to 39 with glioma. Some clones in this sample may be carry-over from other donors' samples.

The chain combines TRBV11-3 with TRBJ1-1; weak D call: TRBD1 (5 bases). Per germline, CDR1 SGHNT and CDR2 YENEEA. The CDR3 extends over 15 amino acids. Between the trimmed V and J ends, which lost 0 bases and 5 bases, there was a span of 13 bases. This CDR3 reads CASSLEGRLATEAFF. CDR3 bases: TGTGCCAGCAGCTTAGAGGGGCGACTAGCTACTGAAGCTTTCTTT.

The chain couples TRBV5-1 to TRBJ2-3; possibly TRBD1 or TRBD2 for D (5 bases each). V lost 0 bases and J lost 2, with 10 bases in between. Germline CDR1 SGHRS, CDR2 YFSETQ. The CDR3 is 15 residues long. CDR3 coding DNA: TGCGCCAGCAGCTTGGGAGGGGCTAACACAGATACGCAGTATTTT. It translates to CASSLGGANTDTQYF.

The chain carries TRBV4-1 and TRBJ1-4; TRBD1 is a possible D gene (6 bases). CDR3 length: 13 amino acids. The germline V gene encodes CDR1 MGHRA and CDR2 YSYEKL. V was clipped by 7 bases and J by 8 bases, with 14 bases between them. In nucleotides, the CDR3 is TGCGCCAGCACACCCAGGGGAGAGGAAAAACTGTTTTTT. Protein product: CASTPRGEEKLFF.

The V and J genes are TRBV5-4 and TRBJ2-1; TRBD2 matches at 8 bases. Germline trimming cut 3 bases from V and 6 bases from J; bases unmatched to any gene: 5. Germline V gives CDR1 SGHNT, CDR2 YYREEE (reference sequence). The CDR3 consists of 14 residues. CDR3 bases: TGTGCCAGCAGCTCAAGGACTAGCCTCAATGAGCAGTTCTTC. Encoded protein: CASSSRTSLNEQFF.

This clone was seen a few times. This chain connects TRBV9 to TRBJ1-4; a weak D match, TRBD1 (5 bases). Germline loops: CDR1 SGDLS, CDR2 YYNGEE. The CDR3 is 14 amino acids. V lost 4 bases and J lost 8, with 15 bases in between. CDR3 protein: CASSPGLWGEKLFF. DNA for the CDR3: TGTGCCAGCAGCCCGGGGCTCTGGGGGGAAAAACTGTTTTTT.

The V and J genes are TRBV30 and TRBJ2-7; D is perhaps TRBD1 or TRBD2 (5 bases each). The V gene's germline CDR1 is GTSNPN and CDR2 SVGIG (reference sequence). V lost 0 bases, J lost 6 bases, and 9 bases lay in between. This CDR3 region has 12 residues. For the CDR3, the DNA is TGTGCCTGGAGTGTACGGGGCTCCGAGCAGTACTTC. As protein: CAWSVRGSEQYF.

This sequence joins TRBV7-8 and TRBJ2-2; D tentatively fits TRBD1 or TRBD2 (6 bases each). The CDR3 has 13 amino acids. Germline CDR1 reads SGHVS; CDR2 reads FQNEAQ. V was shortened by 0 bases and J by 11 bases, with 10 bases between the two germline ends. CDR3 residues: CASSLAGGRELFF. CDR3 DNA sequence: TGTGCCAGCAGCTTAGCAGGGGGGCGAGAGCTGTTTTTT.

The gene calls are TRBV11-3 and TRBJ1-2; 10 bases are a match to TRBD1. The CDR3 consists of 17 residues. The V and J ends lost 5 bases and 1 base, in that order; junction bases with no gene match: 10. Germline lookup yields CDR1 SGHNT and CDR2 YENEEA. CDR3 DNA: TGTGCCAGCAGCCGACGCCGGGACAGGGGCCTTAACTATGGCTACACCTTC. Its translation: CASSRRRDRGLNYGYTF.